This T cell receptor beta chain was sequenced during a study of T cell responses to AZD1222 COVID-19 vaccine. The method was immunoSEQ multiplex PCR; TCRdb's version includes in-frame clones alone and lacks a portion of them. The sample has roughly 60,000 clones, 60% to 85% seen once; the top ten hold 3% to 4%. CDR3 length: 17 residues. V was pared by 0 bases and J by 6 bases, with 5 bases of the junction left unmatched. Germline V lookup: CDR1 SGHRS, CDR2 YFSETQ. This clone was recorded a few times. This sequence originates from an adult who received the AZD1222 COVID-19 vaccine. Sequenced here: peripheral blood, sampled 28 days after the second AZD1222 dose. The V and J genes are TRBV5-1 and TRBJ2-1; TRBD2 matches at 14 bases. The CDR3 region is CASSLAEGLAGVNEQFF. CDR3 nucleotide sequence: TGCGCCAGCAGCTTGGCCGAGGGACTAGCGGGGGTCAATGAGCAGTTCTTC.